Below, 17 T cell receptor beta chains from the same sample are listed, as sequenced in a study of cytomegalovirus exposure and HLA in healthy donors. Primers included in the PCR were 60 Vbeta and 13 Jbeta primers. The method was immunoSEQ multiplex PCR; TCRdb's version includes in-frame clones alone and lacks a portion of them. Among 150,000 to 200,000 clones listed, roughly 85% were seen once. The material sequenced was PBMCs. The receptor set was obtained from a man aged 50 or older in good health and CMV-seropositive.

The V call is TRBV5-4, the J call TRBJ1-3; 8 bases line up with TRBD1. CDR1 is SGHNT and CDR2 is YYREEE in the germline V gene (reference sequence). V lost 3 bases, J lost 8 bases, and 10 bases stayed unmatched. CDR3 size: 15 residues. The CDR3 reads CASSSDRVLQDTIYF. CDR3 coding DNA: TGTGCCAGCAGCTCGGACAGGGTCCTCCAGGACACCATATATTTT.

The V gene is TRBV4-1, the J gene TRBJ2-7; perhaps TRBD2 as D (5 bases). The CDR3 is 17 amino acids. CDR1 and CDR2 (germline): MGHRA, YSYEKL. The germline V and J ends were trimmed by 0 bases and 0 bases, with 15 bases remaining between them. The CDR3 region is CASSQEGLEGSSYEQYF. CDR3 bases: TGCGCCAGCAGCCAAGAGGGCCTTGAGGGTTCCTCCTACGAGCAGTACTTC.

The chain links TRBV13 to TRBJ2-7; 7 bases line up with TRBD2. Germline V gene sequence: CDR1 PRHDT, CDR2 FYEKMQ (reference sequence). The CDR3 is made up of 15 amino acids. V shed 4 bases, J shed 3 bases, and the junction held 9 bases outside the gene matches. The CDR3 nucleotides read TGTGCCAGCAGCTCGTGGGCAGGGAGGGGCTACGAGCAGTACTTC. This sequence encodes CASSSWAGRGYEQYF.

This clone was picked up a small number of times. V usage is TRBV28 and J usage is TRBJ1-2; 10 nucleotides line up with TRBD1. With V trimmed by 7 bases and J by 4 bases, 12 bases remained unmatched. CDR1 is MDHEN and CDR2 is SYDVKM in the germline V gene. This CDR3 contains 16 residues. CDR3 nucleotide sequence: TGTGCCAGCACCGCTATACGGACAGGGGGGGGCTATGGCTACACCTTC. Translating gives CASTAIRTGGGYGYTF.

V gene TRBV29-1 combines with J gene TRBJ1-1; perhaps TRBD1 as D (5 bases). V lost 8 bases and J lost 1, with 14 bases in between. The CDR3 is 13 amino acids. Germline CDR1 is SQVTM and CDR2 is ANQGSEA. CDR3 amino acids: CSILRVGNTEAFF. CDR3 DNA sequence: TGCAGCATCCTCAGGGTGGGGAACACTGAAGCTTTCTTT.

The rearrangement uses TRBV5-4 and TRBJ2-3; TRBD2 matches at 10 bases. CDR1 and CDR2 from the germline V gene are SGHNT and YYREEE (reference sequence). The V gene end was trimmed by 0 bases and the J gene end by 5 bases; junction bases not matched to a gene: 6. This CDR3 contains 16 residues. The CDR3, as DNA: TGTGCCAGCAGCTTGGTCGCTAGCGGGGGCAAAGATACGCAGTATTTT. It encodes CASSLVASGGKDTQYF.

The rearrangement uses TRBV9 and TRBJ1-5, with D perhaps matching TRBD1 (6 bases). CDR3 length: 14 residues. The V gene's germline CDR1 is SGDLS and CDR2 YYNGEE. V was clipped by 0 bases and J by 9 bases, with 13 bases between them. CDR3 coding DNA: TGTGCCAGCAGCGTAGGTCGGGGCAGGGGGCCCCAGCATTTT. It is translated as CASSVGRGRGPQHF.

The rearrangement links TRBV7-2 to TRBJ1-1; no definite D call. The CDR3 spans 15 residues. The V gene's germline CDR1 is SGHTA and CDR2 FQGNSA. Trimming removed 6 bases from V and 1 base from J, with 15 bases in between. Here the CDR3 reads CASRPPSVQNTEAFF. The CDR3 nucleotides are TGTGCCAGCAGACCTCCTAGCGTACAGAACACTGAAGCTTTCTTT.

The chain recombines TRBV7-2 with TRBJ2-7, with 7 nucleotides matching TRBD1. Germline loops: CDR1 SGHTA, CDR2 FQGNSA. The CDR3 totals 15 residues. J gave up 2 bases and V 5 bases, and 9 bases lay outside the gene matches. Here the CDR3 DNA reads TGTGCCAGCAGCCTTTATCGGGACAGAGCCTACGAGCAGTACTTC. This translates into CASSLYRDRAYEQYF.

This chain links TRBV7-3 with TRBJ2-7; unclear D gene. Germline V lookup: CDR1 SGHTA, CDR2 FQGTGA. V lost 5 bases and J 4 bases, leaving 12 bases between the germline ends. This CDR3 region has 13 residues. The CDR3 protein is CASSLQSQYEQYF. CDR3 coding DNA: TGTGCCAGCAGCCTTCAATCACAGTACGAGCAGTACTTC.

The chain uses TRBV20-1 and TRBJ2-3, with TRBD1 as a possible D gene (6 bases). The CDR3 covers 11 residues. Between the trimmed V and J ends, which lost 6 bases and 5 bases, there was a span of 9 bases. CDR1 is DFQATT and CDR2 is SNEGSKA in the germline V gene (reference sequence). The DNA for the CDR3 is TGCAGTGCCCGAGGGGGAGATACGCAGTATTTT. It is translated as CSARGGDTQYF.

This clone was counted many times. The V call is TRBV4-2, the J call TRBJ1-3, with 7 bases that match TRBD1. The V segment lost 0 bases and the J segment 2 bases; nucleotides outside the gene matches: 4. CDR1 and CDR2 (germline): LGHNA, YNFKEQ. This CDR3 comprises 16 residues. In nucleotides, the CDR3 is TGTGCCAGCAGCCAAGATTCTGGGACAGCTGGAAACACCATATATTTT. Amino acids: CASSQDSGTAGNTIYF.

This chain uses TRBV9 with TRBJ2-7, with a weak D call TRBD2 (5 bases). The V and J ends lost 3 bases and 2 bases respectively, with 12 bases between them. The CDR3 is 14 residues long. Germline V CDR1 and CDR2: SGDLS, YYNGEE. CDR3 residues: CASSANRETYEQYF. CDR3 bases: TGTGCCAGCAGCGCCAACCGGGAAACCTACGAGCAGTACTTC.

The genes are TRBV7-6 and TRBJ1-5; 8 bases fit TRBD1. There are 18 residues in the CDR3. Germline V CDR1 and CDR2: SGHVS, FNYEAQ. J was trimmed by 0 bases and V by 5 bases; bases with no gene match: 12. CDR3 sequence (DNA): TGTGCCAGCAGCCCCCACAGGACAGGGACAAATAGCAATCAGCCCCAGCATTTT. Translated: CASSPHRTGTNSNQPQHF. Using reference TRBV7-6 and TRBJ1-5 for the parts outside the CDR3, the full variable domain is GAGVSQSPRYKVTKRGQDVALRCDPISGHVSLYWYRQALGQGPEFLTYFNYEAQQDKSGLPNDRFSAERPEGSISTLTIQRTEQRDSAMYRCASSPHRTGTNSNQPQHFGDGTRLSIL.

This clone was recorded once. The V call is TRBV2, the J call TRBJ2-5; 9 nucleotides match TRBD2. The J call may be wrong; the DNA end is better matched by TRBJ2-7. Germline V gene sequence: CDR1 SNHLY, CDR2 FYNNEI. This CDR3 has 14 residues. The CDR3 sequence: CASKTSGPSYEQYF. The CDR3 DNA is TGTGCCAGCAAGACTAGCGGCCCCTCCTACGAGCAGTACTTC.

This clone was seen just once. The chain combines TRBV7-3 with TRBJ1-6; D remains unclear. The CDR3 sequence is 17 residues long. Trimming removed 0 bases at V and 0 bases at J, with 9 bases between. From germline, CDR1 is SGHTA and CDR2 FQGTGA. In DNA form, the CDR3 reads TGTGCCAGCAGCTTAACTGCAACAAGCTCCTATAATTCACCCCTCCACTTT. As protein: CASSLTATSSYNSPLHF.

The chain joins TRBV7-3 to TRBJ2-3; D may be TRBD1 (5 bases). Trimming removed 5 bases from V and 6 bases from J, with 9 bases in between. This CDR3 region has 12 residues. Germline V gene lookup returns CDR1 SGHTA and CDR2 FQGTGA. CDR3 bases: TGTGCCAGCAGCAGTCAGGGTGATACGCAGTATTTT. It encodes CASSSQGDTQYF.